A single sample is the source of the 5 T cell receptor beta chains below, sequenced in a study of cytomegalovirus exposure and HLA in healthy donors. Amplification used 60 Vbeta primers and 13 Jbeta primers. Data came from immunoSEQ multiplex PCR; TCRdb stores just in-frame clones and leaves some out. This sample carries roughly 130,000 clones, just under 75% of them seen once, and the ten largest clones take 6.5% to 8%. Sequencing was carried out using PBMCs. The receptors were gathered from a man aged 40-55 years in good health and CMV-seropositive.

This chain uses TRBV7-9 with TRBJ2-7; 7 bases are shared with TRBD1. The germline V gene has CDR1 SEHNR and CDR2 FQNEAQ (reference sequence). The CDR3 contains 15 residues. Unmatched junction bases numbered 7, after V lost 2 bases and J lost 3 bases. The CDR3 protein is CASSLFGTEIYEQYF. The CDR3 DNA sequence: TGTGCCAGCAGCTTATTTGGGACAGAGATCTACGAGCAGTACTTC. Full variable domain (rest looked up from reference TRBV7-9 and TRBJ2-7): DTGVSQNPRHKITKRGQNVTFRCDPISEHNRLYWYRQTLGQGPEFLTYFQNEAQLEKSRLLSDRFSAERPKGSFSTLEIQRTEQGDSAMYLCASSLFGTEIYEQYFGPGTRLTVT.

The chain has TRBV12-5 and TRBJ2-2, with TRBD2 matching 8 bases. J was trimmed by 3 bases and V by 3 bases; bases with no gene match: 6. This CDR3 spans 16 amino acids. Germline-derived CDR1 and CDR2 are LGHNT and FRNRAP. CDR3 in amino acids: CASGLWLAGYTGELFF. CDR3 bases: TGTGCTAGTGGTTTATGGCTAGCGGGTTACACCGGGGAGCTGTTTTTT.

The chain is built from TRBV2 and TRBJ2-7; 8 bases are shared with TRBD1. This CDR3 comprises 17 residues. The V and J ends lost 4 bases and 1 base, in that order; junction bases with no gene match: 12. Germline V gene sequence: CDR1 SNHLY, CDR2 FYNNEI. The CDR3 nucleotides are TGTGCCAGCAGTGGAGATCCACGACAGGGGAGATCCTACGAGCAGTACTTC. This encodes CASSGDPRQGRSYEQYF.

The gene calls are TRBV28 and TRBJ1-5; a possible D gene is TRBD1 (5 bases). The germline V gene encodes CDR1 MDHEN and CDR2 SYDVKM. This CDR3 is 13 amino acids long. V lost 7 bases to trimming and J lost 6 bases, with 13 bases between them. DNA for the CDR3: TGTGCCAGCACCCTGGGGGGGTCTCAGCCCCAGCATTTT. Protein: CASTLGGSQPQHF. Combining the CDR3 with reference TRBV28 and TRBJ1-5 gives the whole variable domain DVKVTQSSRYLVKRTGEKVFLECVQDMDHENMFWYRQDPGLGLRLIYFSYDVKMKEKGDIPEGYSVSREKKERFSLILESASTNQTSMYLCASTLGGSQPQHFGDGTRLSIL.

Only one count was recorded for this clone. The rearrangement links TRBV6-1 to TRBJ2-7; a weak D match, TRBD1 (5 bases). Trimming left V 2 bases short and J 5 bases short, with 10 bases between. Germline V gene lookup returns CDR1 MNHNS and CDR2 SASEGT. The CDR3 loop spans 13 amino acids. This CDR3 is CASSERGWNEQYF. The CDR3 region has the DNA TGTGCCAGCAGTGAAAGGGGCTGGAACGAGCAGTACTTC.